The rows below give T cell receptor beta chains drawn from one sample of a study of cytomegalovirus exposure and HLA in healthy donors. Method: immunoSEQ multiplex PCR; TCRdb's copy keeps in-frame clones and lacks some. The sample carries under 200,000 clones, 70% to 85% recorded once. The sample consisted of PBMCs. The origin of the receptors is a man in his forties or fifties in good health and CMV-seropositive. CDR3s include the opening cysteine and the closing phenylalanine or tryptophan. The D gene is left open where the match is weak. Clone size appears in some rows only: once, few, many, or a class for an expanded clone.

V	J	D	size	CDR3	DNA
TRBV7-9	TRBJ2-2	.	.	CASSLLAANTGELFF	TGTGCCAGCAGCCTATTGGCGGCGAACACCGGGGAGCTGTTTTTT
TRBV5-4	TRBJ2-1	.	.	CASSLASEAYNEQFF	TGTGCCAGCAGCTTGGCTAGCGAGGCCTACAATGAGCAGTTCTTC
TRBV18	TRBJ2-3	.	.	CASSPPLVTEVDTQYF	TGTGCCAGCTCACCACCGCTAGTGACGGAGGTGGATACGCAGTATTTT
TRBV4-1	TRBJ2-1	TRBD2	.	CASSQDSGSSYNEQFF	TGTGCCAGCAGTCAGGACAGCGGGAGCTCCTACAATGAGCAGTTCTTC
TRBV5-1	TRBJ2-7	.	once	CASSLQGMISYEQYF	TGCGCCAGCAGCTTGCAGGGGATGATCTCCTACGAGCAGTACTTC
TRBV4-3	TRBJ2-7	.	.	CASSRLAGTPTYEQYF	TGCGCCAGCAGCCGATTGGCCGGGACTCCAACCTACGAGCAGTACTTC
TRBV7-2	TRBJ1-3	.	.	CASSSGTLAGNTIYF	TGTGCCAGCAGCTCGGGGACTTTAGCTGGAAACACCATATATTTT
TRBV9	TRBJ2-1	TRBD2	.	CASSDGPLAGYNEQFF	TGTGCCAGCAGCGACGGTCCGCTAGCGGGTTACAATGAGCAGTTCTTC
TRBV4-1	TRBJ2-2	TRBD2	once	CASSLHLKTGLAGVETGELFF	TGCGCCAGCAGCCTACATCTTAAAACGGGGCTAGCGGGAGTTGAAACCGGGGAGCTGTTTTTT
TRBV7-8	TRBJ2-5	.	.	CASSWAGSQETQYF	TGTGCCAGCAGCTGGGCGGGGAGCCAAGAGACCCAGTACTTC
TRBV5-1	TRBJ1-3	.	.	CASSPGARGGSAGNTIYF	TGCGCCAGCAGCCCGGGAGCCCGTGGGGGTTCAGCTGGAAACACCATATATTTT
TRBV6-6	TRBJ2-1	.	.	CASSATGFPNEQFF	TGTGCCAGCAGTGCTACAGGGTTTCCCAATGAGCAGTTCTTC
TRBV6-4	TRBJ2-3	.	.	CAPPLGPDTQYF	TGTGCCCCCCCCCTGGGGCCAGATACGCAGTATTTT
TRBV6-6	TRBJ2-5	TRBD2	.	CASSYSTSGQETQYF	TGTGCCAGCAGTTACTCGACTAGCGGCCAAGAGACCCAGTACTTC
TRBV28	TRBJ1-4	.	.	CASGAPGATNEKLFF	TGTGCCAGCGGAGCCCCAGGGGCAACTAATGAAAAACTGTTTTTT
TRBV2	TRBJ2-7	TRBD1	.	CASRSGQGSGEQYF	TGTGCCAGCAGGTCGGGACAGGGTTCCGGCGAGCAGTACTTC
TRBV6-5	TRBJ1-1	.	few	CASRVGGARGTEAFF	TGTGCCAGCAGGGTAGGGGGGGCGAGGGGGACTGAAGCTTTCTTT
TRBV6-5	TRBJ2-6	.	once	CASSFGSSGANVLTF	TGTGCCAGCAGTTTTGGGAGCTCTGGGGCCAACGTCCTGACTTTC
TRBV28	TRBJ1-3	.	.	CASSLLQGSGNTIYF	TGTGCCAGCAGTTTGTTACAGGGCTCTGGAAACACCATATATTTT
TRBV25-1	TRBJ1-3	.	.	CASSERGSGNTIYF	TGTGCCAGCAGTGAAAGGGGGTCTGGAAACACCATATATTTT
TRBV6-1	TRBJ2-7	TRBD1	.	CASSSPDRIHEQYF	TGTGCCAGCAGTTCCCCGGACAGGATTCACGAGCAGTACTTC
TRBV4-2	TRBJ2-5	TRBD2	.	CASSPQSSGGTGETQYF	TGTGCCAGCAGCCCCCAATCTAGCGGGGGGACCGGTGAGACCCAGTACTTC
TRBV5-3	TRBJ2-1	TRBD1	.	CARRGSGTGVDEQFF	TGTGCCAGAAGAGGCTCGGGGACAGGGGTAGATGAGCAGTTCTTC
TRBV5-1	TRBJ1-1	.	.	CASSVRGGFAEAFF	TGCGCCAGCAGCGTCAGGGGTGGTTTTGCTGAAGCTTTCTTT
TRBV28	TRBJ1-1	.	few	CASSFLLTEAFF	TGTGCCAGCAGTTTCCTTTTGACTGAAGCTTTCTTT
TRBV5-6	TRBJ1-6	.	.	CASSLLGARDNSPLHF	TGTGCCAGCAGCTTGCTGGGGGCGCGGGATAATTCACCCCTCCACTTT
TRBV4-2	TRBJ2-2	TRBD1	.	CASSLGQDTGELFF	TGTGCCAGCAGCCTGGGACAGGATACCGGGGAGCTGTTTTTT
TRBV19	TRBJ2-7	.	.	CASSMGDTTYEQYF	TGTGCCAGTAGTATGGGGGACACCACCTACGAGCAGTACTTC
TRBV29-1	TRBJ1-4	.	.	CSVGLGSNEKLFF	TGCAGCGTTGGTCTCGGGAGCAATGAAAAACTGTTTTTT
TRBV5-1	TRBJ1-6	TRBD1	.	CASSWDRFSPLHF	TGTGCCAGCAGCTGGGACAGGTTTTCACCCCTCCACTTT
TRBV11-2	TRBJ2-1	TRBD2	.	CASSVGLADYNEQFF	TGTGCCAGCAGCGTCGGACTAGCGGACTACAATGAGCAGTTCTTC
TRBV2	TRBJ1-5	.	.	CASSKDRTVGQPQHF	TGTGCCAGCAGTAAAGATCGGACAGTCGGTCAGCCCCAGCATTTT
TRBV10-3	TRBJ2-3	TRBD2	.	CASSPGLAGGTDTQYF	TGTGCCAGCAGTCCAGGACTAGCGGGAGGCACAGATACGCAGTATTTT
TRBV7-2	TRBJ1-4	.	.	CASSLVVPPEGEKLFF	TGTGCCAGCAGCTTAGTAGTCCCTCCGGAGGGTGAAAAACTGTTTTTT
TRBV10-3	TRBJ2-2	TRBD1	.	CATDRGLDTGELFF	TGTGCCACCGACAGGGGGCTCGACACCGGGGAGCTGTTTTTT
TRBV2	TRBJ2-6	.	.	CASSTTGSGANVLTF	TGTGCCAGCAGTACTACAGGGTCTGGGGCCAACGTCCTGACTTTC
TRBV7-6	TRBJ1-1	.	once	CASSLTLGEAEAFF	TGTGCCAGCAGCTTGACCCTAGGGGAAGCTGAAGCTTTCTTT
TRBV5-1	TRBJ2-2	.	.	CASSLAPGTGELFF	TGCGCCAGCAGCTTGGCCCCAGGCACCGGGGAGCTGTTTTTT
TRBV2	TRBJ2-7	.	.	CATNKEVTGKEQYF	TGTGCCACTAATAAGGAAGTTACAGGGAAAGAGCAGTACTTC
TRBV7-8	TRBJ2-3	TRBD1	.	CASSGQGAGTQYF	TGTGCCAGCAGCGGACAGGGGGCCGGTACGCAGTATTTT